The T cell receptor beta chain described here comes from a study of T-cell memory formation after mild COVID-19. Study results and limitations: Proof of SARS-CoV-2 specificity was absent for the second-wave clones that crested on day 37.

This clonotype has a handful of counts. Its antigen is still unknown. TCRdb ran MiXCR on the 5' RACE reads and lists one entry per CDR3 protein. The top ten clones hold around 12% of a sample with approximately 450,000 distinct CDR3 sequences, over 15% of them seen once. The source of this sequence is an adult woman who had mild COVID-19 (a few samples of this study predate the infection). Cell type and time point are not known. What was sequenced was PBMCs or a T cell subset sorted from them (not recorded which).

The CDR3 is CASSVGGTANYGYTF. The CDR3, as DNA: TGTGCCAGCAGCGTCGGGGGTACCGCTAACTATGGCTACACCTTC. The chain employs TRBV9 and TRBJ1-2; a weak D match, TRBD1 (5 bases). Trimming removed 2 bases from V and 0 bases from J, with 11 bases in between. This CDR3 is 15 amino acids long. From germline, CDR1 is SGDLS and CDR2 YYNGEE.